Listed below are T cell receptor beta chains from one sample, sequenced in a study of blood T cell repertoires in COVID-19. Assay used: immunoSEQ multiplex PCR; TCRdb lists only in-frame clones, some missing. The table records about 230,000 clones, around four fifths of them present only once. The source material was peripheral blood. All receptors come from an elderly man with acute or convalescent COVID-19. The CDR3 runs from the conserved cysteine through the conserved F or W. The order of the fields is CDR3 DNA, CDR3 protein, clone size, D gene, V gene, J gene. The D gene is left open where the match is weak. Rows give clone size only sometimes, using once, few, many, or a class for an expanded clone.

TGTGCCAGCAGCCCCTCGCTAACGGGACTAGCGGACGGGTCGGAGACCCAGTACTTC	CASSPSLTGLADGSETQYF	-	TRBD2	TRBV14	TRBJ2-5
TGTGCCAGTGCTGCTTCGGGGGAGCCGACACAAGAGCAGTTCTTC	CASAASGEPTQEQFF	-	-	TRBV19	TRBJ2-1
TGTGCCAGCAGCGTAGGTGTCGGGACAGATACGCAGTATTTT	CASSVGVGTDTQYF	-	-	TRBV9	TRBJ2-3
TGTGCCAGCAGTTTATTAGGGGATCCCTCCTACGAGCAGTACTTC	CASSLLGDPSYEQYF	-	-	TRBV27	TRBJ2-7
TGTGCCAGCAGCTTAGGCACTAGCGGGAGGACATCAGCTTTCTACGAGCAGTACTTC	CASSLGTSGRTSAFYEQYF	once	TRBD2	TRBV11-2	TRBJ2-7
TGTGCCAGCTCACCGGGAGAACGATGGGATCAGCCCCAGCATTTT	CASSPGERWDQPQHF	-	-	TRBV18	TRBJ1-5
TGCGCCAGCAGCCAATTCTTGTACAATGAGCAGTTCTTC	CASSQFLYNEQFF	-	-	TRBV4-1	TRBJ2-1
TGTGCAAGTCGCTTAGCGCCAGGGACAGAGGCCTACGAGCAGTACTTC	CASRLAPGTEAYEQYF	-	-	TRBV12-2	TRBJ2-7
TGCGCCAGCAGCCCCCTCGGTGGGGGCATCTACAATGAGCAGTTCTTC	CASSPLGGGIYNEQFF	-	-	TRBV5-1	TRBJ2-1
TGTGCCAGCAGCCAGGGACAGGGTTATGGCTACACCTTC	CASSQGQGYGYTF	-	TRBD1	TRBV7-2	TRBJ1-2
TGTGCCAGTAGTCTTGCGGGGGTGGTGAACACTGAAGCTTTCTTT	CASSLAGVVNTEAFF	-	-	TRBV19	TRBJ1-1
TGCGCCAGCAGCTTGGAACGGAATTCACCCCTCCACTTT	CASSLERNSPLHF	-	-	TRBV5-1	TRBJ1-6
TGTGCCAGCAGCTTGGATTACAGGGGCACTGAAGCTTTCTTT	CASSLDYRGTEAFF	-	TRBD1	TRBV5-8	TRBJ1-1
TGTGCCAGCAGCTCCACCGGGACAGGGGTTGGCTACACCTTC	CASSSTGTGVGYTF	-	TRBD1	TRBV7-2	TRBJ1-2
TGTGCCAGCAGTTTCGTCAATGAGCAGTTCTTC	CASSFVNEQFF	-	-	TRBV7-9	TRBJ2-1
TGTGCCATCAGTGAGTCGGGGCGGACCCCAACGGATACGCAGTATTTT	CAISESGRTPTDTQYF	-	-	TRBV10-3	TRBJ2-3
TGTGCCAGCAGTTACTCCTCAGGTTTTGGAAACACCATATATTTT	CASSYSSGFGNTIYF	-	-	TRBV6-5	TRBJ1-3
TGTGCCAGCAGCCTCTCGGACACTGAAGCTTTCTTT	CASSLSDTEAFF	-	-	TRBV11-3	TRBJ1-1
TGTGCCAGAAGCTTGTCCCTACCGTGCTCCTACAATGAGCAGTTCTTC	CARSLSLPCSYNEQFF	-	-	TRBV5-3	TRBJ2-1
TGTGCCAGCAGCCACGATTCGGGTGATGAAGCTTTCTTT	CASSHDSGDEAFF	-	-	TRBV3-1/TRBV3-2	TRBJ1-1
TGTGCCAGCAGTCTCGACTATTTTGATGAGCAGTTCTTC	CASSLDYFDEQFF	-	-	TRBV7-2	TRBJ2-1
TGTGCCAGCAGCTTTTTGGCGCCAGGGACGAACACCGGGGAGCTGTTTTTT	CASSFLAPGTNTGELFF	-	-	TRBV5-4	TRBJ2-2
TGCAGCGTTGAACCCGGAGGGGAGACCCAGTACTTC	CSVEPGGETQYF	-	-	TRBV29-1	TRBJ2-5
TGCGCCAGCAGCTTGGGCTCCACAGGGGTGAAAGCCGGGGAGCTGTTTTTT	CASSLGSTGVKAGELFF	-	TRBD1	TRBV5-1	TRBJ2-2
TGTGCCAGTAGTTCGATTCAGGGGGCCTGGGGCTATGGCTACACCTTC	CASSSIQGAWGYGYTF	-	TRBD1	TRBV19	TRBJ1-2
TGTGCCAGCAGCGTAGAAGGAGGCACAGATACGCAGTATTTT	CASSVEGGTDTQYF	-	-	TRBV9	TRBJ2-3
TGTGCCAGTAGCCGGGACAGCAATTCACCCCTCCACTTT	CASSRDSNSPLHF	few	TRBD1	TRBV19	TRBJ1-6
TGTGCCAGCAGCTTAACGGGAGATTCCTACAATGAGCAGTTCTTC	CASSLTGDSYNEQFF	-	-	TRBV7-3	TRBJ2-1
TGTGCCAGCAGCGAGAGGGGCGGGAGAGTGCCCTACGAGCAGTACTTC	CASSERGGRVPYEQYF	-	-	TRBV21-1	TRBJ2-7
-	CASRLVAGGAYNEQFF	-	-	TRBV12-2	TRBJ2-1
TGTGCCAGCAGCTTTGTAGGGACTAGCTTAGAGACCCAGTACTTC	CASSFVGTSLETQYF	-	TRBD2	TRBV7-2	TRBJ2-5
TGTGCCAGCAGTATGACCGGGACTAGCGGGAGTGCCTCGTACTTC	CASSMTGTSGSASYF	few	TRBD2	TRBV2	TRBJ2-7
TGTGCCAGCAGCTTAGTTAGCGGGACGCCCACCGGGGAGCTGTTTTTT	CASSLVSGTPTGELFF	-	TRBD2	TRBV7-2	TRBJ2-2
TGTGCCAGCAGTTACAGGGAGTACACTGAAGCTTTCTTT	CASSYREYTEAFF	once	-	TRBV27	TRBJ1-1
TGTGCCAGCAGCTTAGTTCCCCTGAATCAGCCCCAGCATTTT	CASSLVPLNQPQHF	-	-	TRBV7-2	TRBJ1-5
TGTGCCACCAGTGGATCCGGGACAGGGGGCGCGGAGACCCAGTACTTC	CATSGSGTGGAETQYF	-	TRBD1	TRBV24-1	TRBJ2-5